The TCR beta chain under discussion was sequenced for a study of cytomegalovirus exposure and HLA in healthy donors. General observations from the study: Through in vitro validation, a few CMV-associated chains were shown to be specific for CMV antigens. Donors were assumed by presence/absence analyses to have roughly uniform sequencing depth. Later analysis associated a missense DCLRE1C variant with TCR beta V- and J-gene trimming.

As concerns this clone: Its target is not known.

The CDR3 consists of 14 residues. V was clipped by 6 bases and J by 6 bases; unmatched bases: 5. CDR1 and CDR2 (germline): WSHSY, SAAADI. PCR used 60 Vbeta primers and 13 Jbeta primers. Profiled with immunoSEQ multiplex PCR; TCRdb holds only in-frame clones, not every one. The sample shows a few hundred thousand clones, about 75% of them seen only once. Sequencing was done on a sample of PBMCs. This sequence joins TRBV10-2 and TRBJ2-2, with 9 positions matching TRBD1. This clonotype originated in a female donor in good health and CMV-seronegative. The DNA of the CDR3 is TGCGCCAGCAGAGGGACAGGGACATCCGGGGAGCTGTTTTTT. This encodes CASRGTGTSGELFF.